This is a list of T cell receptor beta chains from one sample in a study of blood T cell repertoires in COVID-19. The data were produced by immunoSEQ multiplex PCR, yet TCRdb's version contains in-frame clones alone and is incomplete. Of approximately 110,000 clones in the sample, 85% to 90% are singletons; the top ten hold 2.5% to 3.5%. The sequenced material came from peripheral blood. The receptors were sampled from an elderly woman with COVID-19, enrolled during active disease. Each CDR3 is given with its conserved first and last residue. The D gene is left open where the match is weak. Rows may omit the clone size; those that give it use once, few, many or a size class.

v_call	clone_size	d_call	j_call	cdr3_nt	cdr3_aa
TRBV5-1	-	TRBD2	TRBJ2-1	TGCGCCAGCAGTTTCGGACTAGCGGGAGATGAGCAGTTCTTC	CASSFGLAGDEQFF
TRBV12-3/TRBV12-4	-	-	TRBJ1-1	TGTGCCAGCAGTTTCGACGGGTACACTGAAGCTTTCTTT	CASSFDGYTEAFF
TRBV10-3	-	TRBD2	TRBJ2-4	TGTGCCATCCTTTCTAGCGGGAGGACAGTAGACATTCAGTACTTC	CAILSSGRTVDIQYF
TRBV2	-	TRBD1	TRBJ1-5	TGTGCCAGCAGTGCCCTCGGGACAGCCGGCAATCAGCCCCAGCATTTT	CASSALGTAGNQPQHF
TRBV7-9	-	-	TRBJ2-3	TGTGCCAGCAGCTTAGGAGAACGGAGCACAGATACGCAGTATTTT	CASSLGERSTDTQYF
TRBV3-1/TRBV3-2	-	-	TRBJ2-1	TGTGCCAGCAGCCAAGACCTTCGGGGTGAGCAGTTCTTC	CASSQDLRGEQFF
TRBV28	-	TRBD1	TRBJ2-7	TGTGCCAGCGTGGACAGGGACTACGAGCAGTACTTC	CASVDRDYEQYF
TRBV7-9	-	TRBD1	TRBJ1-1	TGTGCCAGCAGCCCACAGGGGGCGATAAGCACTGAAGCTTTCTTT	CASSPQGAISTEAFF
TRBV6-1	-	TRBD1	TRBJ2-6	TGTGCCAGCAGTGATTCGGCCAGGGGGTTTGGGGCCAACGTCCTGACTTTC	CASSDSARGFGANVLTF
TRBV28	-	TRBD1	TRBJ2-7	TGTGCCAGCAGTTCACCGACAGGGCTCGAGCAGTACTTC	CASSSPTGLEQYF
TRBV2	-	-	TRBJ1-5	TGTGCCAGCAGTTCATACGGTAGCAATCAGCCCCAGCATTTT	CASSSYGSNQPQHF
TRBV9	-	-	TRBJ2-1	TGTGCCAGCAGCGTCGGTGGGACATACAATGAGCAGTTCTTC	CASSVGGTYNEQFF
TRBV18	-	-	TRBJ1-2	TGTGCCAGCTCCACCGTAGGACTTAATAACTATGGCTACACCTTC	CASSTVGLNNYGYTF
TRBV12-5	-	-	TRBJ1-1	TGTGCTAGTGGTCTTAACCCAGGGAAGCTGAACACTGAAGCTTTCTTT	CASGLNPGKLNTEAFF
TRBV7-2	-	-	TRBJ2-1	TGTGCCAGCAGCTTAGCCCAAACTAGAACTGGTGAGCAGTTCTTC	CASSLAQTRTGEQFF
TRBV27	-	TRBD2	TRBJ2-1	TGTGCCAGCAGTTTCCTGACTAGCGGGAGCCCCTACAATGAGCAGTTCTTC	CASSFLTSGSPYNEQFF
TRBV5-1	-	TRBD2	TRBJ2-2	TGCGCCAGCGGTGGTGGTAGCGGGCTAACCGGGGAGCTGTTTTTT	CASGGGSGLTGELFF
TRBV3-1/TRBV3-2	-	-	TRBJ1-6	TGTGCCAGCAGCCAAGCTATTGGGCCCAATTCACCCCTCCACTTT	CASSQAIGPNSPLHF
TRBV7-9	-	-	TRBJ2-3	TGTGCCAGCTCGGGAGAAGGGACAGATACGCAGTATTTT	CASSGEGTDTQYF
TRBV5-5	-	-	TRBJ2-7	TGTGCCAGCAGCTTGGCCGTAGGGAGCTACGAGCAGTACTTC	CASSLAVGSYEQYF
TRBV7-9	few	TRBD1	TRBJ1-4	TGTGCCAGCAGCTACGCCCGACAGGGCTTTCATGAAAAACTGTTTTTT	CASSYARQGFHEKLFF
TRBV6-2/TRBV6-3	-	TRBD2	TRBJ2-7	TGTGCCAGCAGCCTTAGCGGGGAAAGCTCCTACGAGCAGTACTTC	CASSLSGESSYEQYF
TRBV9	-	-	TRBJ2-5	TGTGCCAGCAGCGTAGGACGGGGGACCTACCAAGAGACCCAGTACTTC	CASSVGRGTYQETQYF
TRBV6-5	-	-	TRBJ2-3	TGTGCCAGCAGTTACCCGTACGATAGCGATACGCAGTATTTT	CASSYPYDSDTQYF
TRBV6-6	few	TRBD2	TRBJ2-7	TGTGCCAGCAGTTACTCGGCTAGCGGAGGGGCCTACGAGCAGTACTTC	CASSYSASGGAYEQYF
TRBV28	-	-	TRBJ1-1	TGTGCCAGCAGCAGGGCCTTCACTGAAGCTTTCTTT	CASSRAFTEAFF
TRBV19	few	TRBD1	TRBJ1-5	TGTGCCACCACAGGGGGGACAGGGAGCAATCAGCCCCAGCATTTT	CATTGGTGSNQPQHF
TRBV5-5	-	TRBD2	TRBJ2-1	TGTGCCAGCAGCTTGGCCCCCGGGGGGGGTGAGCAGTTCTTC	CASSLAPGGGEQFF
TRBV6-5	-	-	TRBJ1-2	TGTGCCAGCAGTCGCTTCGGGGGACCGAATGGCTACACCTTC	CASSRFGGPNGYTF
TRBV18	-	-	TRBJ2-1	TGTGCCAGCTCACCCAGCGGAACGGTTTCGAGTGAGCAGTTCTTC	CASSPSGTVSSEQFF
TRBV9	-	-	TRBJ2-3	TGTGCCTCTGGGGCTGCTAGGCTCACAGATACGCAGTATTTT	CASGAARLTDTQYF
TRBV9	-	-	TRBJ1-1	TGTGCCAGCAGCGTAGCTTCGCGAACCGCTGAAGCTTTCTTT	CASSVASRTAEAFF
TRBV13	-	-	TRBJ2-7	TGTGCCAGCAGACTTGCAGGGGCCGAGCAGTACTTC	CASRLAGAEQYF
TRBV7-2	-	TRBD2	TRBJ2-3	TGTGCCAGCAGCGCCCTAGCGGGACGCACAGATACGCAGTATTTT	CASSALAGRTDTQYF
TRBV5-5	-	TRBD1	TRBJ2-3	TGTGCCAGCAGCTCGGGAACAGGGGCAGATACGCAGTATTTT	CASSSGTGADTQYF
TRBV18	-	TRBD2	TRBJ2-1	TGTGCCAGCTCCCCTACTAGCGGGAGCGGGAATGAGCAGTTCTTC	CASSPTSGSGNEQFF
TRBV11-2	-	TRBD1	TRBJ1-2	TGTGCCAGCAGCTCTGGGGACAGGGTTATTTATGGCTACACCTTC	CASSSGDRVIYGYTF
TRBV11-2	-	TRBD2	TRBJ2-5	TGTGCCAGCAGCCAACTAGCGGGAGGGGTCCAAGAGACCCAGTACTTC	CASSQLAGGVQETQYF